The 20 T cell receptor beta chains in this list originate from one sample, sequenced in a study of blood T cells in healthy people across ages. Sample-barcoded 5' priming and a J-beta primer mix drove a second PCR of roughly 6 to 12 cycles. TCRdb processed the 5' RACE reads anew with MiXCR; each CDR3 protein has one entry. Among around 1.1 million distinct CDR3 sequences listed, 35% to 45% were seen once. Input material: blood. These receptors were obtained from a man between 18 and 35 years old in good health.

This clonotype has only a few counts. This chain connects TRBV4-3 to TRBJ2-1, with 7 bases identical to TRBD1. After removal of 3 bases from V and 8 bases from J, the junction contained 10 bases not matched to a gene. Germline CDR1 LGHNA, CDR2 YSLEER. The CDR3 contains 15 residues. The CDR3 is CASSHRQGSVYEQFF. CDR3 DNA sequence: TGCGCCAGCAGCCACCGACAGGGTTCGGTCTATGAGCAGTTCTTC.

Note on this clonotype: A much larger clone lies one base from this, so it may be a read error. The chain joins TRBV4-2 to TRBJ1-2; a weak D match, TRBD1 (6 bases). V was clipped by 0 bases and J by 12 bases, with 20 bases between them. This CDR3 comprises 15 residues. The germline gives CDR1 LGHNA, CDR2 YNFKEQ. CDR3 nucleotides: TGTGCCAGCAGCCAAGATCAACAGGATTTTGGGGGCGACACCTTC. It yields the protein CASSQDQQDFGGDTF.

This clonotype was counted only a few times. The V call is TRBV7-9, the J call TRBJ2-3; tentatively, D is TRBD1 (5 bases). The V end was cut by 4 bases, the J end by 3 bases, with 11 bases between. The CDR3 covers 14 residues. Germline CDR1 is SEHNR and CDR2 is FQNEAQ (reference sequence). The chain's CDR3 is CASSSIKGTDTQYF. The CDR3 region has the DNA TGTGCCAGCAGCTCGATCAAGGGGACAGATACGCAGTATTTT.

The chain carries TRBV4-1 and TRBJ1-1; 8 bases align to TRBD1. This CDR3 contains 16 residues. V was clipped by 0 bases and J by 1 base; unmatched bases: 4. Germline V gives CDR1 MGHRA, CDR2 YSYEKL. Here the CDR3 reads CASSQDETGENTEAFF. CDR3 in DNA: TGCGCCAGCAGCCAAGATGAGACAGGGGAGAACACTGAAGCTTTCTTT.

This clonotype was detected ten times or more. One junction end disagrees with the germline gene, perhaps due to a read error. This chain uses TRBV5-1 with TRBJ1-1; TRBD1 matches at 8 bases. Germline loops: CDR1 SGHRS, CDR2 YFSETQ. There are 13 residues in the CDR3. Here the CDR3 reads CASSPTGDTEAFF. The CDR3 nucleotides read TGTGCCAGCAGCCCGACAGGGGACACTGAAGCTTTCTTT.

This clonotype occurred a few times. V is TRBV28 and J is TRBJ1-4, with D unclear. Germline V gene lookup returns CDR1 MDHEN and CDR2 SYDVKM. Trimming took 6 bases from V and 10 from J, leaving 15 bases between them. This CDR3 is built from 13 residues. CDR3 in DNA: TGTGCCAGCAGGCCAACGACTCAAGGAAAACTGTTTTTT. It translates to CASRPTTQGKLFF.

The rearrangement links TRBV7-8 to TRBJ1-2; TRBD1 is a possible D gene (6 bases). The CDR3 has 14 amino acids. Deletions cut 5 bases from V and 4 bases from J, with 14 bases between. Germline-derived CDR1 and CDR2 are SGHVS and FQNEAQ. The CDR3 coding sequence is TGTGCCAGCAGCCCGGGACACAGAGGCTATGGCTACACCTTC. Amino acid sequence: CASSPGHRGYGYTF.

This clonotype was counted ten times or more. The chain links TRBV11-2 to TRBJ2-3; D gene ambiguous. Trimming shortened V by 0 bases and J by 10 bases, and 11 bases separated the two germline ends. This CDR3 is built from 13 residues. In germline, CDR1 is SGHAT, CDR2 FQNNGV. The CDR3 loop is CASSLDLTRAQYF. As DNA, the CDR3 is TGTGCCAGCAGCTTAGACCTGACAAGGGCGCAGTATTTT. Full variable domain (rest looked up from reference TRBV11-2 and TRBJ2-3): EAGVAQSPRYKIIEKRQSVAFWCNPISGHATLYWYQQILGQGPKLLIQFQNNGVVDDSQLPKDRFSAERLKGVDSTLKIQPAKLEDSAVYLCASSLDLTRAQYFGPGTRLTVL.

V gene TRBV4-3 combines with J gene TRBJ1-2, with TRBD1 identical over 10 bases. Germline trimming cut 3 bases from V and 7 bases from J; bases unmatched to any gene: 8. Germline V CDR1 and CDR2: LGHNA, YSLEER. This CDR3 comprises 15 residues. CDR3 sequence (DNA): TGCGCCAGCAGCCACCTGACAGGGGGCGGTGTTGGCTACACCTTC. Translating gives CASSHLTGGGVGYTF.

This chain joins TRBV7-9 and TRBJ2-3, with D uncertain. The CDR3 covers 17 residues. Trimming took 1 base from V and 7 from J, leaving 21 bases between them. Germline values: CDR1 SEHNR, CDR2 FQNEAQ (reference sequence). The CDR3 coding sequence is TGTGCCAGCAGCTTAGGTCTCGCTCAGGCGATAACCAATACGCAGTATTTT. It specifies CASSLGLAQAITNTQYF.

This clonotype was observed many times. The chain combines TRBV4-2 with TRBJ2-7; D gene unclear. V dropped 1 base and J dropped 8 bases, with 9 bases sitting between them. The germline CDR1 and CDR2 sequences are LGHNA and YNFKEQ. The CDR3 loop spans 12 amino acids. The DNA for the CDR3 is TGTGCCAGCAGCCAAGCTAACAACCAGCAGTACTTC. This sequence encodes CASSQANNQQYF.

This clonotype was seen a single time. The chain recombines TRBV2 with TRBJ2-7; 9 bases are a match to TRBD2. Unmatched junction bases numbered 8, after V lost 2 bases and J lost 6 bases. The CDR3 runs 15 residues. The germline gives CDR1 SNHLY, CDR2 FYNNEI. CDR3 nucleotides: TGTGCCAGCAGTGAAATTAGCGGGGGTCGCGGCGAGCAGTACTTC. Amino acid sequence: CASSEISGGRGEQYF.

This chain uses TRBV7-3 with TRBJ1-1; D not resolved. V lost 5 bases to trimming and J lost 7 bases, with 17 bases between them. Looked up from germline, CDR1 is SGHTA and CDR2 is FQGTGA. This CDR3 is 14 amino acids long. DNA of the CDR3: TGTGCCAGCAGCGTATCCCGGGCGGACGGTGAAGCTTTCTTT. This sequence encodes CASSVSRADGEAFF.

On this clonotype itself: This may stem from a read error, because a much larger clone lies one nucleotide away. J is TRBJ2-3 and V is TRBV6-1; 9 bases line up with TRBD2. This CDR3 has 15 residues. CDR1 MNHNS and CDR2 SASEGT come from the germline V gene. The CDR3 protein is CASSMKRGVTDAQYF. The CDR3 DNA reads TGTGCCAGCAGCATGAAGCGGGGGGTCACAGATGCGCAGTATTTT.

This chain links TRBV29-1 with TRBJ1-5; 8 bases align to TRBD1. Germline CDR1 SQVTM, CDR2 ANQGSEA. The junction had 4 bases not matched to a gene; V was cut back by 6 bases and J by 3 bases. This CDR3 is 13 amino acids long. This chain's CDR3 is CSVGDRLNQPQHF. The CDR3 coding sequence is TGCAGCGTCGGGGACAGGCTCAATCAGCCCCAGCATTTT.

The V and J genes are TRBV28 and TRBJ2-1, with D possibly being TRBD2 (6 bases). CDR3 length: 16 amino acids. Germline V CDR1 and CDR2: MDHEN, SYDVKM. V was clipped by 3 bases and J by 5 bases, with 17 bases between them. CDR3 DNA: TGTGCCAGCAGTTTGCAGACGGACGGGAGTAACAATGAGCAGTTCTTC. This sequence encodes CASSLQTDGSNNEQFF.

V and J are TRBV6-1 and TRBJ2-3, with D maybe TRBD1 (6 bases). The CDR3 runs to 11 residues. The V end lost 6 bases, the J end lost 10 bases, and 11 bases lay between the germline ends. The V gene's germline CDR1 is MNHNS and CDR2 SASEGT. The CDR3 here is CASRAQGAQYF. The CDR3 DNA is TGTGCCAGCAGGGCACAGGGCGCGCAGTATTTT.

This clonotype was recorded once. The CDR3 here is CASSHNPGLAADTQYF. The CDR3 coding sequence is TGTGCCAGCAGCCATAATCCGGGACTAGCAGCAGATACGCAGTATTTT. The gene calls are TRBV11-2 and TRBJ2-3; 9 nucleotides line up with TRBD2. V shed 5 bases, J shed 4 bases, and the junction held 10 bases outside the gene matches. CDR1 SGHAT and CDR2 FQNNGV come from the germline V gene. This CDR3 region has 16 residues.

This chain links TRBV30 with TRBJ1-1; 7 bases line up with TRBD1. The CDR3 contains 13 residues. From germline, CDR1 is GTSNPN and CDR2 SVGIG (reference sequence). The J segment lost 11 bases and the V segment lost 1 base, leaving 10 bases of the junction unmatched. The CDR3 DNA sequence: TGTGCCTGGAGTGCAGGGGGGGGGTTTCGGGCTTTCTTT. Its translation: CAWSAGGGFRAFF.

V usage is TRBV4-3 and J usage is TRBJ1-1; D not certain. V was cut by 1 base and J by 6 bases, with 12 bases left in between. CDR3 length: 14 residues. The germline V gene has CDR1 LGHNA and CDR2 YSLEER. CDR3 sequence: CASSQAVADPEAFF. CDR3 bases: TGCGCCAGCAGCCAAGCTGTGGCGGACCCTGAAGCTTTCTTT.